The rows below give T cell receptor beta chains drawn from one sample of a study of graft-versus-host responses after intestinal transplantation. Produced via immunoSEQ multiplex PCR; TCRdb's table is partial and in-frame only. The data contain around 110,000 clones, over 80% of them seen just once; the ten biggest clones take up roughly 0.71%. These receptors have no known antigen. Here the sequenced sample was unstimulated CD4+ T cells sorted from spleen or lymph node cells, taken before transplant. The receptor source for this set is a human donor who was the organ donor for an intestinal transplant. Each CDR3 is given with its conserved first and last residue. D genes are given only for firm matches. Clone size is not always given. Where it is, it says once, few, many or a class for expanded clones.

NA	TRBV6-5	NA	TRBJ1-6	CASSYSTAAYNSPLHF	TGTGCCAGCAGTTACTCGACAGCCGCCTATAATTCACCCCTCCACTTT
NA	TRBV10-3	TRBD2	TRBJ2-2	CAISPSGGLTGELFF	TGTGCCATCAGTCCTAGCGGGGGTTTGACCGGGGAGCTGTTTTTT
NA	TRBV6-6	TRBD1	TRBJ2-7	CASTRQGMREQYF	TGTGCCAGCACTCGACAGGGAATGAGGGAGCAGTACTTC
NA	TRBV5-1	TRBD1	TRBJ2-1	CASSLAPGQNNEQFF	TGCGCCAGCAGCTTGGCCCCGGGACAGAACAATGAGCAGTTCTTC
once	TRBV12-1	NA	TRBJ2-5	CASSFLAGGKETQYF	TGTGCCAGCAGCTTTCTAGCGGGAGGGAAAGAGACCCAGTACTTC
NA	TRBV7-3	NA	TRBJ2-3	CASSLMGRGTSTDTQYF	TGTGCCAGCAGCTTAATGGGAAGGGGCACGAGCACAGATACGCAGTATTTT
NA	TRBV29-1	NA	TRBJ1-1	CSPGRMNTEAFF	TGCAGCCCTGGACGGATGAACACTGAAGCTTTCTTT
NA	TRBV5-6	TRBD1	TRBJ2-7	CASSRGTGYYEQYF	TGTGCCAGCAGCCGCGGGACAGGGTACTACGAGCAGTACTTC
NA	TRBV6-1	NA	TRBJ1-2	CASSDWGPLNYGYTF	TGTGCCAGCAGTGATTGGGGGCCCCTGAACTATGGCTACACCTTC
NA	TRBV7-2	TRBD2	TRBJ2-1	CASILAGGPASGNEQFF	TGTGCCAGCATCTTAGCGGGAGGCCCCGCATCGGGCAATGAGCAGTTCTTC
NA	TRBV27	NA	TRBJ2-7	CASSTTGAQREEQYF	TGTGCCAGCAGCACTACCGGGGCCCAAAGGGAGGAGCAGTACTTC
NA	TRBV7-7	TRBD2	TRBJ2-5	CASSPGRGGPETQYF	TGTGCCAGCAGCCCGGGGCGGGGGGGCCCTGAGACCCAGTACTTC
NA	TRBV6-6	NA	TRBJ1-6	CASSYLRTVGRSPLHF	TGTGCCAGCAGTTACCTACGGACAGTGGGGCGTTCACCCCTCCACTTT
NA	TRBV6-6	TRBD2	TRBJ2-7	CASRMTSQYEQYF	TGTGCCAGCAGGATGACTAGCCAGTACGAGCAGTACTTC
NA	TRBV30	NA	TRBJ1-1	CAWSVLRATEAFF	TGTGCCTGGAGTGTACTTAGGGCCACTGAAGCTTTCTTT
NA	TRBV2	NA	TRBJ1-2	CASMRGRDYGYTF	TGTGCCAGCATGAGAGGACGGGACTATGGCTACACCTTC
NA	TRBV6-1	NA	TRBJ1-1	CASSDWGRNTEAFF	TGTGCCAGCAGTGATTGGGGGCGCAACACTGAAGCTTTCTTT
NA	TRBV7-2	NA	TRBJ2-7	CASSQRGGHYYEQYF	TGTGCCAGCAGCCAAAGGGGGGGTCATTACTACGAGCAGTACTTC
NA	TRBV4-1	TRBD1	TRBJ1-2	CASSRRTGPGDYGYTF	TGCGCCAGCAGCCGACGGACAGGCCCGGGGGACTATGGCTACACCTTC